These 9 T cell receptor beta chains originate from one sample sequenced in a study of Ad26.COV2.S vaccination and SARS-CoV-2 variants. Generated by immunoSEQ multiplex PCR, the TCRdb table keeps only in-frame clones and is missing some. This table holds 120,000 to 150,000 clones, 86% found once. Sequences were derived from peripheral blood, sampled after recovery from COVID-19. These receptors were obtained from a human donor who had recovered from COVID-19.

V and J are TRBV3-1 (or the pseudogene TRBV3-2) and TRBJ2-4; no clear D gene. V was pared by 3 bases and J by 12 bases, with 12 bases between. This CDR3 region has 12 residues. Germline V gives CDR1 LGHDT, CDR2 YNNKEL (reference sequence). Here the CDR3 reads CASSQVGRSQYF. The CDR3 DNA reads as TGTGCCAGCAGCCAGGTGGGCCGAAGTCAGTACTTC.

The chain couples TRBV7-8 to TRBJ2-7; D is perhaps TRBD1 (6 bases). CDR1 and CDR2 from the germline V gene are SGHVS and FQNEAQ. The CDR3 is 14 amino acids. V was pared by 2 bases and J by 8 bases, with 16 bases between. CDR3 in DNA: TGTGCCAGCAGCTTAATGGGCAGGGGTGGGCAGCAGTACTTC. Translating it yields CASSLMGRGGQQYF.

V and J are TRBV12-5 and TRBJ2-1; the match to TRBD1 covers 7 bases. Losses at the gene ends were 7 bases for V and 4 bases for J; bases not matched to a gene: 16. This CDR3 is 17 amino acids long. The germline V gene encodes CDR1 LGHNT and CDR2 FRNRAP. CDR3 amino acids: CASALSLDRAGYNEQFF. The CDR3 DNA reads TGTGCTAGTGCTCTATCCCTCGACAGGGCTGGGTACAATGAGCAGTTCTTC.

The chain joins TRBV7-6 to TRBJ1-1, with 9 nucleotides matching TRBD1. J gave up 5 bases and V 5 bases, and 3 bases lay outside the gene matches. The CDR3 sequence is 13 residues long. Germline loops: CDR1 SGHVS, CDR2 FNYEAQ. For the CDR3, the DNA is TGTGCCAGCAGCCTCGGGACAGGGACTGAAGCTTTCTTT. This codes for CASSLGTGTEAFF.

The V gene is TRBV5-4, the J gene TRBJ2-7; a weak D match, TRBD2 (6 bases). CDR3 length: 13 amino acids. The germline gives CDR1 SGHNT, CDR2 YYREEE (reference sequence). V was pared by 1 base and J by 5 bases, with 10 bases between. The CDR3 region is CASSLSGEDEQYF. CDR3 bases: TGTGCCAGCAGCTTGTCCGGGGAGGACGAGCAGTACTTC. Together with reference TRBV5-4 and TRBJ2-7, the CDR3 gives the full variable domain: ETGVTQSPTHLIKTRGQQVTLRCSSQSGHNTVSWYQQALGQGPQFIFQYYREEENGRGNFPPRFSGLQFPNYSSELNVNALELDDSALYLCASSLSGEDEQYFGPGTRLTVT.

The chain has TRBV7-9 and TRBJ1-6; 8 bases align to TRBD1. The CDR3 has 15 residues. Looked up from germline, CDR1 is SEHNR and CDR2 is FQNEAQ (reference sequence). With V trimmed by 4 bases and J by 7 bases, 6 bases remained unmatched. CDR3 residues: CASSSTGQGNSPLHF. CDR3 in DNA: TGTGCCAGCAGCTCGACCGGACAGGGAAATTCACCCCTCCACTTT.

V and J are TRBV7-2 and TRBJ2-1; a possible D gene is TRBD2 (7 bases). CDR3 length: 15 residues. Germline CDR1 and CDR2: SGHTA and FQGNSA. V lost 1 base to trimming and J lost 4 bases, with 11 bases between them. CDR3 bases: TGTGCCAGCAGCTTAGAGGGGGGGCCATACAATGAGCAGTTCTTC. It is translated as CASSLEGGPYNEQFF.

J is TRBJ2-7 and V is TRBV4-3, with D perhaps TRBD2 (6 bases). CDR1 and CDR2 (germline): LGHNA, YSLEER. There are 13 residues in the CDR3. The ends were cut back, 0 bases at V and 7 bases at J, with 10 bases in the middle. This CDR3 reads CASSQDRGFEQYF. The CDR3 coding sequence is TGCGCCAGCAGCCAAGATCGGGGGTTTGAGCAGTACTTC.

In its sample, this clone was seen once. The CDR3 nucleotides are TGTGCCAGCAGCTTAGGTGGAGGGGGGGGCTACAATGAGCAGTTCTTC. As protein: CASSLGGGGGYNEQFF. The chain has TRBV7-2 and TRBJ2-1, with D maybe TRBD2 (7 bases). Trimming stripped 1 base from V and 3 bases from J, with 13 bases between. Germline V gene data show CDR1 as SGHTA and CDR2 as FQGNSA. This CDR3 comprises 16 residues.